The clone carrying this TCR beta chain was counted many times. The trim removed 6 bases at V and 0 bases at J, leaving 11 bases unmatched. The CDR3 spans 18 residues. Per the germline V gene, CDR1 is MDHEN and CDR2 is SYDVKM. Using RNA transcripts as the source, TCR beta CDR3 regions were amplified. TCR CDR3 underwent first-round RT-PCR with the HTBI primer set. TCRdb called the multiplex PCR reads again in MiXCR, with one record for every CDR3 protein. The table records 550,000 to 800,000 distinct CDR3 sequences, about a sixth of them present only once. These data originate in a study of T cells in Graves' hyperthyroidism and ophthalmopathy. Study overall: Peripheral blood draws took place at initial diagnosis, ahead of any treatment.

Sequenced material: blood. The chain links TRBV28 to TRBJ1-5, with 10 bases identical to TRBD1. This TCR was sampled from a man in his late teens or twenties with Graves' hyperthyroidism. The CDR3 loop reads CASSLGDRGSYSNQPQHF. The DNA for the CDR3 is TGTGCCAGCAGCTTAGGGGACAGGGGTTCCTATAGCAATCAGCCCCAGCATTTT.